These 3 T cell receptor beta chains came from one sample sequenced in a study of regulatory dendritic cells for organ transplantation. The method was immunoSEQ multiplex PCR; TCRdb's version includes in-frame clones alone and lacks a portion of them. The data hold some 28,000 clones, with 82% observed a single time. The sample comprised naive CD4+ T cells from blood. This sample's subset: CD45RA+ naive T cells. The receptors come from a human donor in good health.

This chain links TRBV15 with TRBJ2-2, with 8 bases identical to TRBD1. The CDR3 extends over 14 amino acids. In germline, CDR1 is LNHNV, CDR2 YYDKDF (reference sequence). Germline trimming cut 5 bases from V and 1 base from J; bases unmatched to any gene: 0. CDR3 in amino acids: CATSGQGNTGELFF. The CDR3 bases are TGTGCCACCAGCGGACAGGGGAACACCGGGGAGCTGTTTTTT.

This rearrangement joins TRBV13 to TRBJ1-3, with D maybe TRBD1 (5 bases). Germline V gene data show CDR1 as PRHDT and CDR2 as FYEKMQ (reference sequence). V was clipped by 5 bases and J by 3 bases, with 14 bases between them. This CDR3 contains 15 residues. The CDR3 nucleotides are TGTGCCAGCAGCCAACTTCAGGGTGGTGGAAACACCATATATTTT. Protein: CASSQLQGGGNTIYF.

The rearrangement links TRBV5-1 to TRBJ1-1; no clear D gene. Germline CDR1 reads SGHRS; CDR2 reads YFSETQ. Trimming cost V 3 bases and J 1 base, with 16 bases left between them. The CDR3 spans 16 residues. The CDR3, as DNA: TGCGCCAGCAGCTCCGATGGTGTTCTAAGGAACACTGAAGCTTTCTTT. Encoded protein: CASSSDGVLRNTEAFF.